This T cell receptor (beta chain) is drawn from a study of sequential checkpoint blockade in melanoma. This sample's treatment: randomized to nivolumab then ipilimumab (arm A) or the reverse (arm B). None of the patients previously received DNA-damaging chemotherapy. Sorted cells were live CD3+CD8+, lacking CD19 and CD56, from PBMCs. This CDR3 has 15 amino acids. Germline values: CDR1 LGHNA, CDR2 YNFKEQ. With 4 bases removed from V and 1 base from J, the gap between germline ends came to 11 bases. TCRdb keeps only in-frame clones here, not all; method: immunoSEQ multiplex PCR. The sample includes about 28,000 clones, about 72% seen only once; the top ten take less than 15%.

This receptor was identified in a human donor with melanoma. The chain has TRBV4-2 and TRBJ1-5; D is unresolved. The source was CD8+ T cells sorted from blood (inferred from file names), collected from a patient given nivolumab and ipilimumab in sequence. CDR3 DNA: TGTGCCAGCAGCCCTGAGGACTTGAGCAATCAGCCCCAGCATTTT. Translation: CASSPEDLSNQPQHF.